This T cell receptor (beta chain) originates from a study of blood T cell repertoires in COVID-19 (dated by TCRdb to the early 2020s). As for the study more broadly: Samples covering the acute and convalescent phases of COVID-19 were provided by collaborators in the United States, Italy and Spain. Where HLA class I and class II types were available, the types were taken from metadata supplied by the sample provider, not from assay-based typing. Deeply sampled blood TCRbeta repertoires from subjects exposed to, actively infected with, or recovered from COVID-19 were included in the dataset. Samples were obtained from the ongoing ImmuneRACE study (first 160 participants) and from roughly 1,300 subjects provided by 6 global collaborators. A de-identified subject ID, COVID-19 status, age in years and sex were almost always included in the sample metadata. A freely available public database, intended as a resource for researchers studying the immune response to SARS-CoV-2, is where the repertoires were released. The material from the prospective study consisted of cDNA or gDNA derived from T cells, B-cell-depleted T cells, or PBMCs.

What the work shows at the level of the full study, not this receptor alone: How much clinical and demographic metadata was included differed by source and by participant, and the metadata was provided uncurated.

TCRbeta CDR3 regions were amplified from genomic DNA by means of the immunoSEQ Assay, a bias-controlled multiplex PCR. The authors processed their data as follows. Nucleated cell counts per sample were estimated from amplification of reference gene primers within the assay. To quantify the absolute abundance of each unique TCRbeta CDR3 rearrangement, sequence reads were collapsed and filtered. For each sample, productive Simpson clonality was calculated as the square root of Simpson's diversity index over productive rearrangements. The immuneACCESS repertoire file appears here via TCRdb, limited to in-frame rearrangements. These files lack a portion of the clones; in checked studies, under half of the deficit traces to unresolved V genes, and the cause of the others is not known. Clone size and the V and J calls come from that table; the DNA yielded D and trimming. The sample table shows some 55,000 clones, and roughly 90% are seen once. The top ten hold around 3% of the sample.

Taken from cysteine to phenylalanine, the CDR3 has 14 residues. Kept here is only the CDR3 DNA, which spans 42 bases and is read in frame from base 1. Taken from the germline V gene (reference sequence), the CDR1 and CDR2 loops are SGHNT and YYREEE. V loses 4 bases of germline sequence and J loses 1 base, and the interval between the two ends is 11 bases. Comments on this clone: Its cognate antigen has yet to be identified. Per-base qualities were not stored, and no clone one base away is much larger.

Collaborating institutions collected whole blood in K2EDTA tubes following their own protocols. For TCRbeta analysis, collaborator samples were shipped as frozen whole blood, as isolated PBMCs, or as DNA extracted from either sample type. The sequence is built from TRBV5-4 and TRBJ1-1; a weak D assignment points to TRBD1 (6 bases agree). The sample was peripheral blood. This receptor was obtained from a human donor in a cohort sampled during active COVID-19. The nucleotides read TGTGCCAGCAGCGGACCAGGGGCGAACACTGAAGCTTTCTTT. Its translation is CASSGPGANTEAFF.